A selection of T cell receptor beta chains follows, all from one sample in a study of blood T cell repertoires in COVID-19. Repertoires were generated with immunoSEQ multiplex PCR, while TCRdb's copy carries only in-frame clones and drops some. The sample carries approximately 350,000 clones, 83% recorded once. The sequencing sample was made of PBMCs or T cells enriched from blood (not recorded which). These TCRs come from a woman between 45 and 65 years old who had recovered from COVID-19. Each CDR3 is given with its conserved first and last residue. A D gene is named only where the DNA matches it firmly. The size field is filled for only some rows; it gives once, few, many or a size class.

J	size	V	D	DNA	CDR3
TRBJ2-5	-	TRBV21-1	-	TGTGCCAGCAGCAAAGGTAGACAGAAAATACCCCAAGAGACCCAGTACTTC	CASSKGRQKIPQETQYF
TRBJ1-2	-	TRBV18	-	TGTGCCAGCTCACCACAGGAGGACGGTTCCTATGGCTACACCTTC	CASSPQEDGSYGYTF
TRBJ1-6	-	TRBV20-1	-	TGCAGTGCTAGTCTGGAGAATAATTCACCCCTCCACTTT	CSASLENNSPLHF
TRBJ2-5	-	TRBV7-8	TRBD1	TGTGCCAGCAGCGCGGGCAGGGGGCATGGTGAGACCCAGTACTTC	CASSAGRGHGETQYF
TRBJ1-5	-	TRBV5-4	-	TGTGCCAGCAGCATAGACTCTAGCAATCAGCCCCAGCATTTT	CASSIDSSNQPQHF
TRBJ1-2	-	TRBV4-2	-	TGTGCCAGCAGCCAAGACGCCGGGTATGGCTACACCTTC	CASSQDAGYGYTF
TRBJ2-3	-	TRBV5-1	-	TGCGCCAGCAGCTCCCCCGCGGGGCTACCGGATACGCAGTATTTT	CASSSPAGLPDTQYF
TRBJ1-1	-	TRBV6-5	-	TGTGCCACCAGAGAGGGCACTGAAGCTTTCTTT	CATREGTEAFF
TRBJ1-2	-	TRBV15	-	TGTGCCACCAGCAGTCAGGGGCTGAACTATGGCTACACCTTC	CATSSQGLNYGYTF
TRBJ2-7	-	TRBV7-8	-	TGTGCCAGCAGCCCCCGCCAGGGACAAGGATCCTACGAGCAGTACTTC	CASSPRQGQGSYEQYF
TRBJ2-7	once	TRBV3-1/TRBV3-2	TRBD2	TGTGCCAGCAGCCAAGTTACTAGCGGGAGTCGGATGTACGAGCAGTACTTC	CASSQVTSGSRMYEQYF
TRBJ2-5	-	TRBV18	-	TGTGCCAGCTCACCCAGGGGAGAGACCCAGTACTTC	CASSPRGETQYF
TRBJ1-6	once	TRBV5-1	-	TGCGCCAGCAGCTTGGAAAGGCAGGGGAACACACCCCTCCACTTT	CASSLERQGNTPLHF